This T cell receptor beta chain was profiled in a study of CD8 T cells in ankylosing spondylitis. Study-level points and caveats: Significant enrichment of disease-linked clones was reportedly seen in matched ankylosing spondylitis synovial fluid. CD8+ disease-linked clones were present at relatively low frequencies in blood. About 8 highly homologous variants made up a TCR beta motif, and this motif appeared characteristic of ankylosing spondylitis blood.

A note on this clonotype: Antigen unknown.

Trimming shortened V by 4 bases and J by 0 bases, and 16 bases separated the two germline ends. Germline lookup yields CDR1 SGHRS and CDR2 YFSETQ. The CDR3 consists of 16 residues. Libraries for TCR beta were made by quantitative 5'-RACE with molecular barcodes. TCRdb reprocessed the 5' RACE reads with MiXCR, giving one entry per CDR3 protein. The sample yields fewer than 350,000 distinct CDR3 sequences, about 9.9% seen once. V gene TRBV5-1 combines with J gene TRBJ1-1, with D maybe TRBD1 (5 bases). The clonotype originates from a female donor with ankylosing spondylitis or in good health (not recorded which). The sample was blood, either unsorted or a sorted T cell fraction (not recorded which). The CDR3 loop is CASSTQGGPVNTEAFF. CDR3 nucleotides: TGCGCCAGCAGCACGCAGGGCGGGCCGGTGAACACTGAAGCTTTCTTT.